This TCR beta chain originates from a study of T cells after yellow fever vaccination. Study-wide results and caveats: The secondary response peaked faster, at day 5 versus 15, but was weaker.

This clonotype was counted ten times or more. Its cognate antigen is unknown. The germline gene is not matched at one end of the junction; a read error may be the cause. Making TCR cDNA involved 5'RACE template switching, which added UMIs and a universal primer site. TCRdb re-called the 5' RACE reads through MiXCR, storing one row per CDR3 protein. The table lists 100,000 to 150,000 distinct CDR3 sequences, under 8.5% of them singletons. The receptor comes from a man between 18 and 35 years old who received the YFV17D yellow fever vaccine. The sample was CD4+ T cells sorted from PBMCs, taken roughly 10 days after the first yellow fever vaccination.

The CDR3 DNA follows: TGTGCTAGCAGCAACACCAGGGTTACTGAGCAGTTCTTC. It yields the protein CASSNTRVTEQFF. The rearrangement uses TRBV7-7 and TRBJ2-1; D may be TRBD1 (5 bases). Germline-derived CDR1 and CDR2 are SSHAT and FNYEAQ (reference sequence). The CDR3 extends over 13 amino acids.